The T cell receptor beta chain under discussion was sequenced for a study of T cell clonality in common variable immunodeficiency. Both groups were predominantly of Caucasian heritage. Each donor provided roughly 4.5 to 8 ml of heparinized whole blood. The germline CDR1 and CDR2 sequences are SGHRS and YFSETQ. After removal of 4 bases from V and 3 bases from J, the junction contained 3 bases not matched to a gene. The CDR3 extends over 14 amino acids. This clone was recorded many times. Its antigen is undetermined. The CDR3 end falls 3 residues outside the read, so it is completed with the germline J gene. Equal genomic DNA amounts from CVID and control samples were sequenced. Clones were sequenced by immunoSEQ multiplex PCR, and TCRdb holds only the in-frame ones, with some missing. This sample comprises 40,000 or so clones, none seen once only. The study's findings and limits: TCRbeta clonality was increased in CVID versus healthy controls.

The clonotype was recovered from a person between 18 and 75 years old in good health. This rearrangement joins TRBV5-1 to TRBJ2-3; 9 nucleotides line up with TRBD2. Sequencing was carried out using peripheral blood mononuclear cells. The chain's CDR3 is CASSIGLATDTQYF. The CDR3 DNA, read in part, is TGCGCCAGCAGCATCGGACTAGCGACAGATACG.